Shown below are 13 T cell receptor beta chains from a single sample sequenced in a study of cytomegalovirus exposure and HLA in healthy donors. The PCR ran on 60 Vbeta and 13 Jbeta primers. The method was immunoSEQ multiplex PCR; TCRdb's version includes in-frame clones alone and lacks a portion of them. The sample carries 63,000 or so clones, approximately 74% recorded once. The sample comprised PBMCs. The receptors shown here come from a woman aged 25 to 39 in good health and CMV-seropositive.

This clone appeared a few times. The V gene is TRBV7-9, the J gene TRBJ1-5, with no clear D. Deletions cut 4 bases from V and 3 bases from J, with 7 bases between. CDR3 length equals 13 residues. The germline gives CDR1 SEHNR, CDR2 FQNEAQ (reference sequence). The CDR3 sequence is CASSSQFNQPQHF. DNA for the CDR3: TGTGCCAGCAGCTCGCAGTTCAATCAGCCCCAGCATTTT.

The rearrangement links TRBV28 to TRBJ1-1, with TRBD1 identical over 10 bases. V lost 11 bases and J lost 0; bases outside the gene matches: 6. The CDR3 loop spans 14 amino acids. Germline lookup yields CDR1 MDHEN and CDR2 SYDVKM. CDR3: CAHQTGGLNTEAFF. CDR3 DNA sequence: TGTGCCCACCAGACAGGGGGCCTGAACACTGAAGCTTTCTTT.

The genes are TRBV7-9 and TRBJ2-3, with 7 bases fitting TRBD1. The CDR3 sequence is 17 residues long. Germline CDR1 is SEHNR and CDR2 is FQNEAQ (reference sequence). The V segment lost 0 bases and the J segment 2 bases; nucleotides outside the gene matches: 8. CDR3 bases: TGTGCCAGCAGCTTAGCCGTGACAGGGTGGGACACAGATACGCAGTATTTT. It codes for CASSLAVTGWDTDTQYF.

The chain joins TRBV28 to TRBJ1-4; no clear D gene. Trimming removed 6 bases at V and 12 bases at J, with 11 bases between. The CDR3 has 11 amino acids. Germline V gene data show CDR1 as MDHEN and CDR2 as SYDVKM. For the CDR3, the DNA is TGTGCCAGCAGCCCTCCCGGAGAACTGTTTTTT. Protein sequence: CASSPPGELFF.

The chain recombines TRBV4-1 with TRBJ2-5; D is ambiguous. Trimming removed 0 bases from V and 1 base from J, with 9 bases in between. This CDR3 spans 15 amino acids. CDR1 is MGHRA and CDR2 is YSYEKL in the germline V gene. Here the CDR3 reads CASSQDWAGQETQYF. As DNA, the CDR3 is TGCGCCAGCAGCCAAGATTGGGCAGGCCAAGAGACCCAGTACTTC.

The chain combines TRBV4-1 with TRBJ1-5; 7 nucleotides match TRBD1. V shed 4 bases and J 2 bases; nucleotides not matched to a gene: 5. The CDR3 runs 15 residues. CDR1 is MGHRA and CDR2 is YSYEKL in the germline V gene. Here the CDR3 reads CASSPQGGGNQPQHF. CDR3 coding DNA: TGCGCCAGCAGCCCCCAGGGGGGAGGCAATCAGCCCCAGCATTTT.

The V call is TRBV6-5, the J call TRBJ1-6; 7 bases match TRBD1. Per the germline V gene, CDR1 is MNHEY and CDR2 is SVGAGI. V was pared by 6 bases and J by 3 bases, with 5 bases of the junction left unmatched. The CDR3 is made up of 15 amino acids. CDR3 in DNA: TGTGCCAGCAGCCCCGGGACAGACTATAATTCACCCCTCCACTTT. Translating it yields CASSPGTDYNSPLHF.

The chain joins TRBV14 to TRBJ1-1; the D is unclear. V was pared by 6 bases and J by 0 bases, with 11 bases between. The CDR3 has 14 amino acids. Germline values: CDR1 SGHDN, CDR2 FVKESK. CDR3 residues: CASSTLRMNTEAFF. CDR3 DNA: TGTGCCAGCAGTACCCTGCGCATGAACACTGAAGCTTTCTTT.

The chain has TRBV5-1 and TRBJ1-2; TRBD1 matches at 7 bases. The length of the CDR3 is 13 residues. J gave up 6 bases and V 5 bases, and 7 bases lay outside the gene matches. CDR1 and CDR2 (germline): SGHRS, YFSETQ. CDR3: CASSSQGENGYTF. The CDR3 bases are TGCGCCAGCAGTTCGCAGGGGGAGAATGGCTACACCTTC.

The chain employs TRBV7-2 and TRBJ1-1; unclear D gene. Germline V CDR1 and CDR2: SGHTA, FQGNSA. Trimming took off 0 bases at V and 3 bases at J, with 5 bases between the two ends. The CDR3 runs to 13 residues. The CDR3 DNA reads TGTGCCAGCAGCTTAGCCCAGTACACTGAAGCTTTCTTT. Its protein product is CASSLAQYTEAFF.

There are a few counts of this clone. The chain has TRBV19 and TRBJ1-5, with D perhaps matching TRBD1 (5 bases). V lost 7 bases and J lost 2, with 15 bases in between. The germline gives CDR1 LNHDA, CDR2 SQIVND (reference sequence). The CDR3 spans 15 residues. The chain's CDR3 is CASKSGFFGNQPQHF. CDR3 coding DNA: TGTGCCAGTAAGTCAGGGTTCTTTGGCAATCAGCCCCAGCATTTT.

The rearrangement joins TRBV5-1 to TRBJ2-3, with 9 bases fitting TRBD2. Per the germline V gene, CDR1 is SGHRS and CDR2 is YFSETQ. The CDR3 runs to 14 residues. V was clipped by 5 bases and J by 5 bases; unmatched bases: 6. In nucleotides, the CDR3 is TGCGCCAGCAGTCTTAGCGGGAGCGAAGATACGCAGTATTTT. It specifies CASSLSGSEDTQYF.

V is TRBV6-1 and J is TRBJ2-7; possibly TRBD1 for D (6 bases). V lost 6 bases and J lost 2, with 11 bases in between. This CDR3 spans 13 amino acids. Germline V CDR1 and CDR2: MNHNS, SASEGT. The CDR3 sequence: CASRERGTYEQYF. DNA for the CDR3: TGTGCCAGCAGGGAGAGGGGGACCTACGAGCAGTACTTC.